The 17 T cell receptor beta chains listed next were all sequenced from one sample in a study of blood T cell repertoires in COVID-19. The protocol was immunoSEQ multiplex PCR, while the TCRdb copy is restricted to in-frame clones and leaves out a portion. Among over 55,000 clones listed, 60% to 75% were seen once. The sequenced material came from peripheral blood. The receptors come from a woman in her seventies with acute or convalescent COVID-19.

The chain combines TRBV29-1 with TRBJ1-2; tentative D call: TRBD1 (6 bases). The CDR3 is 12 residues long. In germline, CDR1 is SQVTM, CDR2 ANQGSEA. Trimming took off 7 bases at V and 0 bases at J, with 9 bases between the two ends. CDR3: CSAGDTNYGYTF. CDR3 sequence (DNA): TGCAGCGCCGGGGACACTAACTATGGCTACACCTTC. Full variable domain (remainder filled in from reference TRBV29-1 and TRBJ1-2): SAVISQKPSRDICQRGTSLTIQCQVDSQVTMMFWYRQQPGQSLTLIATANQGSEATYESGFVIDKFPISRPNLTFSTLTVSNMSPEDSSIYLCSAGDTNYGYTFGSGTRLTVV.

DNA for the CDR3: TGTGCCAGCAGCCGGGGGCTTGCGGGCACCGGGGAGCTGTTTTTT. This sequence encodes CASSRGLAGTGELFF. The chain is built from TRBV14 and TRBJ2-2; D might be TRBD1 (6 bases). Trimming cost V 4 bases and J 4 bases, with 13 bases left between them. This CDR3 spans 15 amino acids. Germline V gives CDR1 SGHDN, CDR2 FVKESK.

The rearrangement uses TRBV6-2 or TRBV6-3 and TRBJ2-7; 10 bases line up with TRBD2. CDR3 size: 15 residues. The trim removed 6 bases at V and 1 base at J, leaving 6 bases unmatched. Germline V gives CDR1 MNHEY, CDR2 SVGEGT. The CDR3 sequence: CASSGWTSGSYEQYF. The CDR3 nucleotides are TGTGCCAGCAGCGGGTGGACTAGCGGTTCCTACGAGCAGTACTTC.

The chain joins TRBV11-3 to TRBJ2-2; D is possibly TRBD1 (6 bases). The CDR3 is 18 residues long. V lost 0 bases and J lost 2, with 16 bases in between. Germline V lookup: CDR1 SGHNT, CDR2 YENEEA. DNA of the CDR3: TGTGCCAGCAGCTTAGATCAGGCTAGGACAGAAAACACCGGGGAGCTGTTTTTT. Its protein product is CASSLDQARTENTGELFF. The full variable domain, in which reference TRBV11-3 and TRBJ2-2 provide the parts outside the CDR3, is EAGVVQSPRYKIIEKKQPVAFWCNPISGHNTLYWYLQNLGQGPELLIRYENEEAVDDSQLPKDRFSAERLKGVDSTLKIQPAELGDSAVYLCASSLDQARTENTGELFFGEGSRLTVL.

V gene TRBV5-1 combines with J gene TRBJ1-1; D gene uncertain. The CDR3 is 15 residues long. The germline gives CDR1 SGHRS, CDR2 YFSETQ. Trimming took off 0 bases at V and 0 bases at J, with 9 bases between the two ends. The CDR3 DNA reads TGCGCCAGCAGCTTGGGCACGTCGGTGAACACTGAAGCTTTCTTT. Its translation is CASSLGTSVNTEAFF.

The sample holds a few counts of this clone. Written as DNA, the CDR3 is TGTGCCACCAGCGACAGGAGGAACACTGAAGCTTTCTTT. Translating gives CATSDRRNTEAFF. The rearrangement joins TRBV6-6 to TRBJ1-1; the D gene is possibly TRBD1 (6 bases). V lost 10 bases and J lost 1, with 13 bases in between. The CDR3 spans 13 residues. Germline values: CDR1 MNHNY, CDR2 SVGAGI (reference sequence).

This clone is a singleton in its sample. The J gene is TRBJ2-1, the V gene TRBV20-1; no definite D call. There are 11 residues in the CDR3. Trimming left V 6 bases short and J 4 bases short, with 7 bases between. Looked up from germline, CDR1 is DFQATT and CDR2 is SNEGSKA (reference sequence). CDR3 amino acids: CSALRYNEQFF. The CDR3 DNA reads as TGCAGTGCGTTACGGTACAATGAGCAGTTCTTC.

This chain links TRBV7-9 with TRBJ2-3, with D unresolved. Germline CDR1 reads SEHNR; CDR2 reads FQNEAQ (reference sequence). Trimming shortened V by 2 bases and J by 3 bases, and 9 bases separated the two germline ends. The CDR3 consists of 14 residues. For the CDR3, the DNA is TGTGCCAGCAGCTTATCGCACTCTACAGATACGCAGTATTTT. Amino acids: CASSLSHSTDTQYF.

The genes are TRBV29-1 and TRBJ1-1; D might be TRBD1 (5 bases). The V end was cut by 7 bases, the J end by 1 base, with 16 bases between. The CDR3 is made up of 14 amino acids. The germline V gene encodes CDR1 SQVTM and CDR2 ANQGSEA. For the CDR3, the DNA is TGCAGCGCAGGAGGGGCCAAGGGGAACACTGAAGCTTTCTTT. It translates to CSAGGAKGNTEAFF.

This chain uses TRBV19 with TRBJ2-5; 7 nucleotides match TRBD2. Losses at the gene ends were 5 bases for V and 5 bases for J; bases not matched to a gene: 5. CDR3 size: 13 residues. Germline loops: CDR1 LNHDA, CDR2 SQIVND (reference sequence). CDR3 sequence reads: CASSAGEAETQYF. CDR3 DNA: TGTGCCAGTAGTGCGGGAGAAGCTGAGACCCAGTACTTC.

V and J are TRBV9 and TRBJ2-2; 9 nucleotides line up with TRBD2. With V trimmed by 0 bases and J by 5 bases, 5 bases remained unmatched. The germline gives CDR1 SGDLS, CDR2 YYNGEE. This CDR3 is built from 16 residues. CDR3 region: CASSVVPSGETGELFF. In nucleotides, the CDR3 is TGTGCCAGCAGCGTAGTGCCTAGCGGGGAGACCGGGGAGCTGTTTTTT.

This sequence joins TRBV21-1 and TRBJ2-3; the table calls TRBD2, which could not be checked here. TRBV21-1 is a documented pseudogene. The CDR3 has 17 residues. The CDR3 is CASSKGTSGRGTDTQYF. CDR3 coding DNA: TGTGCCAGCAGCAAAGGGACTAGCGGGAGGGGCACAGATACGCAGTATTTT.

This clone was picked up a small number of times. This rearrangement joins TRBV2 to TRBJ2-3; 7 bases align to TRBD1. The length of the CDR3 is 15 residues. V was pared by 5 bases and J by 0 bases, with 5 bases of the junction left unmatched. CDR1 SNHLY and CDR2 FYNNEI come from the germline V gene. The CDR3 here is CASSPGTASTDTQYF. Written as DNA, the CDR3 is TGTGCCAGCAGTCCTGGGACAGCTAGCACAGATACGCAGTATTTT.

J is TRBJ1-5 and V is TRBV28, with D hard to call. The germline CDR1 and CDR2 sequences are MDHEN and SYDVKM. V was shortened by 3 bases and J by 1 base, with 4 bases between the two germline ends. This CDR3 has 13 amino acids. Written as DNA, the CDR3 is TGTGCCAGCAGTTTCGGGAGCAATCAGCCCCAGCATTTT. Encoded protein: CASSFGSNQPQHF.

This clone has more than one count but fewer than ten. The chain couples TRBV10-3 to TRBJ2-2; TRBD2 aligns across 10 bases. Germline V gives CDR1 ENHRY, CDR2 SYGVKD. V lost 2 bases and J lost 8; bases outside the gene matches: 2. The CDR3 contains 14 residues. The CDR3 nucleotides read TGTGCCATCAGTGAGGGACTAGCGGAGGGGGAGCTGTTTTTT. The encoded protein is CAISEGLAEGELFF.

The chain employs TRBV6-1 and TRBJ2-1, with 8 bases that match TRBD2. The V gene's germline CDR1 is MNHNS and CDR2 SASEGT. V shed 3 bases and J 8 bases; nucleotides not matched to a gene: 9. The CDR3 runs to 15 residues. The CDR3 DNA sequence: TGTGCCAGCAGTGAGGGACTAGGGCTTCTCGATGAGCAGTTCTTC. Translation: CASSEGLGLLDEQFF.

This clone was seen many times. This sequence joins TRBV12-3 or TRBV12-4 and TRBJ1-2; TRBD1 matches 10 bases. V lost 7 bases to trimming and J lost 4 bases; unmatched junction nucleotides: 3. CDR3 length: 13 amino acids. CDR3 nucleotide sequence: TGTGCCAGCACCGGGACAGGGGCCTATGGCTACACCTTC. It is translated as CASTGTGAYGYTF.